This T cell receptor (beta chain) was sequenced for a study of shared clonotypes between healthy human individuals. Only in-frame clones appear in the TCRdb table, and some are missing; sequencing was by immunoSEQ multiplex PCR. Among over a million clones listed, approximately 80% were seen once. The germline V gene has CDR1 KGHSH and CDR2 LQKENI. V lost 1 base and J lost 12, with 13 bases in between. The CDR3 runs to 13 residues. J is TRBJ2-1 and V is TRBV18; D perhaps matches TRBD2 (7 bases). Sequenced material: memory CD4+ T cells from PBMCs. Sample subset: CD45RA-negative fraction. The sequence derives from a man between 18 and 29 years old in good health. Some clones in this sample may be carry-over from other donors' samples. This CDR3 reads CASSPLRGGWQFF. The CDR3 DNA follows: TGTGCCAGCTCACCACTGAGGGGGGGATGGCAGTTCTTC.